Below, 12 T cell receptor beta chains from the same sample are listed, as sequenced in a study of blood T cell repertoires in COVID-19. Profiled with immunoSEQ multiplex PCR; TCRdb holds only in-frame clones, not every one. The table lists 250,000 to 350,000 clones, about 90% of them singletons. The sequenced sample consisted of peripheral blood. These receptors came from a woman aged 45-65 years who had recovered from COVID-19.

This chain uses TRBV4-1 with TRBJ2-7; possibly TRBD2 for D (6 bases). The CDR3 has 18 amino acids. Trimming pared 0 bases from V and 3 bases from J, leaving 21 bases between. The germline gives CDR1 MGHRA, CDR2 YSYEKL. The CDR3 loop reads CASSQERRGSGSYYEQYF. The CDR3 bases are TGCGCCAGCAGCCAAGAAAGAAGGGGTAGCGGTTCGTACTACGAGCAGTACTTC.

The chain joins TRBV30 to TRBJ2-6; 7 bases line up with TRBD2. This CDR3 has 16 residues. Germline V gene data show CDR1 as GTSNPN and CDR2 as SVGIG (reference sequence). V lost 7 bases and J lost 2; bases outside the gene matches: 11. CDR3 in DNA: TGTGCCTCTTTTGGGGGGGGATTACCTGGGGCCAACGTCCTGACTTTC. Its translation is CASFGGGLPGANVLTF.

The rearrangement joins TRBV4-3 to TRBJ2-3; 10 bases fit TRBD2. This CDR3 comprises 15 residues. Unmatched junction bases numbered 7, after V lost 4 bases and J lost 6 bases. The germline CDR1 and CDR2 sequences are LGHNA and YSLEER. In nucleotides, the CDR3 is TGCGCCAGCAGCCCCACCCAGCGGGAGGGGGATACGCAGTATTTT. It translates to CASSPTQREGDTQYF.

Notes on this clone: At one end the junction does not follow the germline gene, possibly because of a read error. The chain combines TRBV7-8 with TRBJ2-3, with no clear D. CDR1 and CDR2 (germline): SGHVS, FQNEAQ. The CDR3 spans 14 residues. CDR3 loop: CASSLGVSRDTQYF. The CDR3 bases are TGTGCCAGCAGCTTAGGGGTTAGCAGAGATACGCAGTATTTT.

The genes are TRBV5-4 and TRBJ1-6; TRBD1 agrees at 8 bases. J lost 3 bases, V lost 4 bases, and 9 bases had no gene match. This CDR3 contains 17 residues. The germline V gene encodes CDR1 SGHNT and CDR2 YYREEE (reference sequence). The CDR3 DNA is TGTGCCAGCAGCCGGACAGGGATTAACCTCTATAATTCACCCCTCCACTTT. It yields the protein CASSRTGINLYNSPLHF.

This sequence joins TRBV7-9 and TRBJ1-2; D possibly corresponds to TRBD1 (5 bases). Germline CDR1 SEHNR, CDR2 FQNEAQ (reference sequence). Between the trimmed V and J ends, which lost 8 bases and 4 bases, there was a span of 17 bases. CDR3 length: 14 amino acids. This chain's CDR3 is CASARLEGLYGYTF. DNA of the CDR3: TGTGCCAGCGCGCGGCTAGAGGGACTCTATGGCTACACCTTC.

This sequence joins TRBV7-8 and TRBJ1-5; the match to TRBD1 covers 11 bases. After removal of 2 bases from V and 6 bases from J, the junction contained 6 bases not matched to a gene. The CDR3 loop spans 16 amino acids. The V gene's germline CDR1 is SGHVS and CDR2 FQNEAQ. In nucleotides, the CDR3 is TGTGCCAGCAGCTTAAACGGACAGGGGGCAGGTCAGCCCCAGCATTTT. Residues: CASSLNGQGAGQPQHF.

CDR3 loop: CASSMGSGGTYEQYF. The DNA for the CDR3 is TGTGCCAGTAGTATGGGTAGCGGGGGCACCTACGAGCAGTACTTC. The chain couples TRBV19 to TRBJ2-7, with 9 nucleotides matching TRBD2. Germline-derived CDR1 and CDR2 are LNHDA and SQIVND (reference sequence). The CDR3 consists of 15 residues. J was trimmed by 2 bases and V by 3 bases; bases with no gene match: 5.

This clone was observed a single time. This sequence joins TRBV6-2 or TRBV6-3 and TRBJ2-1; the match to TRBD1 covers 10 bases. V was clipped by 0 bases and J by 10 bases; unmatched bases: 6. The length of the CDR3 is 15 residues. Germline V gene data show CDR1 as MNHEY and CDR2 as SVGEGT. The CDR3 DNA follows: TGTGCCAGCAGTTACTCGGGACAGGGGAGGGGAGAGCAGTTCTTC. Encoded protein: CASSYSGQGRGEQFF.

The chain has TRBV6-2 or TRBV6-3 and TRBJ1-3; no reliable D call. Between the trimmed V and J ends, which lost 2 bases and 2 bases, there was a span of 7 bases. Germline V gene sequence: CDR1 MNHEY, CDR2 SVGEGT. CDR3 size: 14 residues. The CDR3 reads CASSYRGAGNTIYF. The DNA of the CDR3 is TGTGCCAGCAGTTACCGCGGAGCTGGAAACACCATATATTTT.

The CDR3 is CASSIDGRGRDYGYTF. The DNA for the CDR3 is TGTGCCAGTAGTATAGATGGCAGGGGGCGAGACTATGGCTACACCTTC. The genes are TRBV19 and TRBJ1-2; 8 bases line up with TRBD1. Germline V gene lookup returns CDR1 LNHDA and CDR2 SQIVND (reference sequence). This CDR3 region has 16 residues. J was trimmed by 3 bases and V by 0 bases; bases with no gene match: 6. The full variable domain, with the rest looked up from reference TRBV19 and TRBJ1-2, is DGGITQSPKYLFRKEGQNVTLSCEQNLNHDAMYWYRQDPGQGLRLIYYSQIVNDFQKGDIAEGYSVSREKKESFPLTVTSAQKNPTAFYLCASSIDGRGRDYGYTFGSGTRLTVV.

V gene TRBV19 combines with J gene TRBJ1-4, with 8 bases fitting TRBD1. This CDR3 region has 15 residues. V shed 6 bases and J 2 bases; nucleotides not matched to a gene: 5. Germline CDR1 reads LNHDA; CDR2 reads SQIVND (reference sequence). CDR3 coding DNA: TGTGCCAGTAGCTCAGGGGGCGGCACTAATGAAAAACTGTTTTTT. Translation gives CASSSGGGTNEKLFF.